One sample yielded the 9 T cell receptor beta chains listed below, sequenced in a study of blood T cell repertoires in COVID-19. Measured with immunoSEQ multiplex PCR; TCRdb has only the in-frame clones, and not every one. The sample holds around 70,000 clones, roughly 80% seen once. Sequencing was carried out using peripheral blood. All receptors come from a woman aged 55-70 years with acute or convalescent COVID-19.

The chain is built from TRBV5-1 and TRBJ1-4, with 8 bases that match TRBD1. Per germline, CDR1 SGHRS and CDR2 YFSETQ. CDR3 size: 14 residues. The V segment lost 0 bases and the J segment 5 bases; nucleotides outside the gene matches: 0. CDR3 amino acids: CASSLGQGNEKLFF. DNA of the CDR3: TGCGCCAGCAGCTTGGGACAGGGGAATGAAAAACTGTTTTTT.

CDR3: CAISETAYGAYEQYF. The CDR3, as DNA: TGTGCCATCAGTGAGACCGCGTACGGTGCCTACGAGCAGTACTTC. The chain uses TRBV10-3 and TRBJ2-7; D gene ambiguous. Germline V gene lookup returns CDR1 ENHRY and CDR2 SYGVKD. There are 15 residues in the CDR3. V was trimmed by 2 bases and J by 2 bases, leaving 13 bases between them.

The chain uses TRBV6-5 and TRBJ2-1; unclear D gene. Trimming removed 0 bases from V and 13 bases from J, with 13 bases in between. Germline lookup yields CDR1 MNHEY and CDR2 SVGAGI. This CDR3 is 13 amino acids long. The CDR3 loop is CASSYSRTAEQFF. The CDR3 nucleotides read TGTGCCAGCAGTTACTCGAGAACAGCAGAACAGTTCTTC.

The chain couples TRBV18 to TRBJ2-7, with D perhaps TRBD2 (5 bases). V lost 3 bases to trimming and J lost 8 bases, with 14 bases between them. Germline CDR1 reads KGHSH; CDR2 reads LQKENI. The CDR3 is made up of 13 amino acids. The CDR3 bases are TGTGCCAGCTCACCCCCTTCGGAGGTAAAGCAGTACGTC. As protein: CASSPPSEVKQYV.

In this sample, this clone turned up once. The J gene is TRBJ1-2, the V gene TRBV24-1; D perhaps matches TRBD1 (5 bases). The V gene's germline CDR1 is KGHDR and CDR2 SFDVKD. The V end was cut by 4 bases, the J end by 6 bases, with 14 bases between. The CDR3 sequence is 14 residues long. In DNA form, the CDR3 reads TGTGCCACCAGTGACCTGACACAGGTGCATGGCTACACCTTC. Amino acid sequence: CATSDLTQVHGYTF.

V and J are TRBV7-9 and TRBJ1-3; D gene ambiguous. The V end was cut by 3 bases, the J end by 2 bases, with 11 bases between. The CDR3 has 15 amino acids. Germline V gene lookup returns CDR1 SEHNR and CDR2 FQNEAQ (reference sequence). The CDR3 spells CASSFGRRAGNTIYF. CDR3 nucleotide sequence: TGTGCCAGCAGCTTTGGCAGGAGGGCTGGAAACACCATATATTTT. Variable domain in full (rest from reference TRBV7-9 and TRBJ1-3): DTGVSQNPRHKITKRGQNVTFRCDPISEHNRLYWYRQTLGQGPEFLTYFQNEAQLEKSRLLSDRFSAERPKGSFSTLEIQRTEQGDSAMYLCASSFGRRAGNTIYFGEGSWLTVV.

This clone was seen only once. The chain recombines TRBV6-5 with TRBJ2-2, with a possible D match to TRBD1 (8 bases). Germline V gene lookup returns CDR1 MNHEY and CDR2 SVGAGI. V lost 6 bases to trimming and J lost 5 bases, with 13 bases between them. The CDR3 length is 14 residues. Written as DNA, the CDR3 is TGTGCCAGCAGCGGACAGGGAGGGACCGGGGAGCTGTTTTTT. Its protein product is CASSGQGGTGELFF.

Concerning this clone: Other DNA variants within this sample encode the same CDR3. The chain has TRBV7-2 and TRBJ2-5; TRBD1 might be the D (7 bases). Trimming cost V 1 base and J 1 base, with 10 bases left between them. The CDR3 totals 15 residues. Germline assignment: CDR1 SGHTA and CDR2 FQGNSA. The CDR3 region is CASSLDRGGQETQYF. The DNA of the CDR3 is TGTGCCAGCAGCTTAGACAGGGGAGGCCAAGAGACCCAGTACTTC.

The CDR3 bases are TGCGCCAGCAGCCAAGAAGGGACAGGGGGCTGGGAGACCCAGTACTTC. Protein sequence: CASSQEGTGGWETQYF. The gene calls are TRBV4-1 and TRBJ2-5, with TRBD1 matching 12 bases. Germline V gene sequence: CDR1 MGHRA, CDR2 YSYEKL. The CDR3 covers 16 residues. V shed 0 bases and J 5 bases; nucleotides not matched to a gene: 4.